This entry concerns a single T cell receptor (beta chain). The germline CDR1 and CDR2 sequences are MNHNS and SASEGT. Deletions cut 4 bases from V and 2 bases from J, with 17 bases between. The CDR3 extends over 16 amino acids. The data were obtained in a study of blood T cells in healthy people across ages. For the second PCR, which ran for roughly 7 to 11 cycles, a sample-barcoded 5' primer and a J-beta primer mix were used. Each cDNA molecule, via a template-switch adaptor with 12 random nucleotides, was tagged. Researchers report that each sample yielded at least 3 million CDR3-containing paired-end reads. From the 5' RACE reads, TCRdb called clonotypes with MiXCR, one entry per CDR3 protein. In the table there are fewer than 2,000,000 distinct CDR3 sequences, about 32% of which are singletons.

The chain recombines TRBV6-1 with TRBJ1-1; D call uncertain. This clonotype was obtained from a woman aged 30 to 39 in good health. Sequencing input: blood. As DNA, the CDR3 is TGTGCCAGCAGTGCGGCGGAATTGTCAGGTAACACTGAAGCTTTCTTT. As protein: CASSAAELSGNTEAFF.